The source of this T cell receptor beta chain is a study of shared clonotypes between healthy human individuals. Study-level results: Sampling covered blood only; tissue repertoires likely differ.

As concerns this clone: Its specificity is not known.

Deletions cut 8 bases from V and 6 bases from J, with 8 bases between. CDR1 KGHSH and CDR2 LQKENI come from the germline V gene. This CDR3 is 11 amino acids long. When replicate PCRs were run on unsorted PBMC, they used roughly 270 ng DNA, some 31,000 T cell genomes. Under the authors' procedure: In the immunoSEQ data, sequences were junction-only and lacked quality scores, so filtering differed. Sequencing was performed with immunoSEQ multiplex PCR; in TCRdb, only in-frame clones are kept and a portion is missing. V, J and clone size were drawn from that table, and D and trimming were deduced from the DNA. The table includes 400,000 to 550,000 clones, 70% to 80% detected once. The study enrolled healthy HIV-negative adults without recent acute infections or vaccinations as donors.

Material: PBMCs. The TCR sequence derives from a woman aged 40-49 years in good health. Some clones in this sample may be carry-over from other donors' samples. This sequence joins TRBV18 and TRBJ2-1; tentative D call: TRBD1 (5 bases). The CDR3 region is CASDQGNEQFF. Written as DNA, the CDR3 is TGTGCCAGCGATCAGGGCAATGAGCAGTTCTTC.